This is a list of T cell receptor beta chains from one sample in a study of blood T cell repertoires in COVID-19. This table comes from immunoSEQ multiplex PCR, and its TCRdb copy is limited to in-frame clones, with some not included. This table holds around 240,000 clones, more than 75% found once. Source material: peripheral blood. Source of these receptors: a woman in her 30s who had recovered from COVID-19. The conserved cysteine and the conserved F or W are not part of the CDR3 here.

V gene	J gene	CDR3 protein
TRBV7-9	TRBJ1-1	ASSLSRSPTEAF
TRBV7-3	TRBJ2-3	ASSLGVRGDTDTQY
TRBV19	TRBJ2-1	ASSRGTSGYNEQF
TRBV6-6	TRBJ1-1	ASSPTAYTEAF
TRBV27	TRBJ2-7	ASSSFLAAEQY
TRBV12-3/TRBV12-4	TRBJ2-5	ASSSTGAETQY
TRBV2	TRBJ2-1	ASSEVGTEGEQF
TRBV5-1	TRBJ2-2	ASSPLKLAGNTGELF
TRBV5-5	TRBJ2-7	ASSLVARGVHEQY
TRBV14	TRBJ2-7	ASSQDTLDRNPYEQY
TRBV10-3	TRBJ2-3	AISRTSGASTDTQY
TRBV27	TRBJ1-2	ASSLAPGQNYGYT
TRBV6-6	TRBJ2-7	ASSPRQGAAYEQY
TRBV19	TRBJ1-2	ASSMYGTGVYGYT
TRBV6-1	TRBJ1-2	ASSEAGEAVIDGYT
TRBV7-6	TRBJ1-3	ASSSKTGSTSGNTIY
TRBV7-9	TRBJ2-2	ASSQGQGSGELF
TRBV5-8	TRBJ2-2	ASSGPRGELF
TRBV6-5	TRBJ2-7	ASKGAGEQY
TRBV6-5	TRBJ2-3	ASSYSSGGSFAQY
TRBV7-9	TRBJ2-3	ASSSSIAGGPDTQY
TRBV7-9	TRBJ1-2	ASSLQGRDSYGYT
TRBV5-1	TRBJ1-2	ASSPGTGVNYGYT
TRBV7-2	TRBJ1-5	ASSREGGQPQH
TRBV13	TRBJ1-2	ASSLASYGYT
TRBV2	TRBJ1-1	ASRVLRDTEAF
TRBV5-4	TRBJ2-3	ASSLSNTDTQY
TRBV5-4	TRBJ2-1	ASSPSGGAYNEQF
TRBV6-6	TRBJ1-6	ASREGSSWTPLH
TRBV6-2/TRBV6-3	TRBJ1-4	ASSYSHRGRDEKLF
TRBV7-9	TRBJ2-2	ASSSSSRGANTGELF
TRBV5-1	TRBJ1-3	ASSSDSSGNTIY
TRBV10-3	TRBJ2-2	AISTHGLAGATGELF
TRBV5-4	TRBJ2-2	ASRGGASLELF
TRBV27	TRBJ1-5	ASSITADQPQH
TRBV2	TRBJ1-2	ASSPGGGRGGYT
TRBV11-1	TRBJ2-1	ASSSGGAWNEQF
TRBV27	TRBJ1-5	ASSLSAGLSNQPQH
TRBV5-1	TRBJ1-4	ASSQAGTGDEKLF
TRBV3-1/TRBV3-2	TRBJ1-1	ASSQDPGGRGVEAF
TRBV27	TRBJ1-2	ASSLTGRPPGYGYT
TRBV13	TRBJ1-2	ASSQTGGSWGYT
TRBV4-2	TRBJ2-3	ASSLHGAGDGTDTQY
TRBV5-1	TRBJ2-3	ASSPEGGGPDTQY
TRBV5-1	TRBJ2-6	ASSPMMRRGGLGANVLT
TRBV19	TRBJ2-5	ASSTGFSEKETQY
TRBV7-3	TRBJ2-1	ASSPSVPGSYNEQF
TRBV11-3	TRBJ2-3	ASSQSPSGGPEGADTQY
TRBV3-1/TRBV3-2	TRBJ2-7	ASSQAGTYSYEQY
TRBV18	TRBJ2-7	ASSPLRQGVEQY
TRBV20-1	TRBJ1-1	SARTGTEAF